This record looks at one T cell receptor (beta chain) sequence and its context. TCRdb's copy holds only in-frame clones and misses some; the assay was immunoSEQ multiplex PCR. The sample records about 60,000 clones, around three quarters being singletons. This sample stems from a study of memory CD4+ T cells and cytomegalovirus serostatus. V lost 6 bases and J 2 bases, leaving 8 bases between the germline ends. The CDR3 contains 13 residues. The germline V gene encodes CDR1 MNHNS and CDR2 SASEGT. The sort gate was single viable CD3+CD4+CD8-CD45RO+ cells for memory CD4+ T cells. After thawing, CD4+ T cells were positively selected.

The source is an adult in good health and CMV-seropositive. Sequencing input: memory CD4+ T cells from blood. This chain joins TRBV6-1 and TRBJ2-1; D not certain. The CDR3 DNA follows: TGTGCCAGCAGAAGTCAAACCTACAATGAGCAGTTCTTC. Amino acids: CASRSQTYNEQFF.